This T cell receptor beta chain emerged from a study of T cell responses to AZD1222 COVID-19 vaccine. Worth noting for this clone: Its specificity is unknown.

TCRdb's copy holds only in-frame clones and misses some; the assay was immunoSEQ multiplex PCR. The sample includes about 120,000 clones, about 93% seen only once; the top ten take approximately 5%. CDR1 and CDR2 from the germline V gene are DFQATT and SNEGSKA (reference sequence). CDR3 length equals 16 residues. V lost 3 bases and J lost 2; bases outside the gene matches: 9. General study findings and limits: Spike was spanned by vaccine-associated CD4 TCRs, which were dominant at 160-218 and 743-854.

Here the sequenced sample was peripheral blood, taken 28 days after the second AZD1222 dose. The chain has TRBV20-1 and TRBJ2-3; 9 bases align to TRBD2. The origin of this receptor is an adult who received the AZD1222 COVID-19 vaccine. This chain's CDR3 is CSASILAGAITDTQYF. CDR3 nucleotide sequence: TGCAGTGCTAGTATCTTAGCGGGGGCCATCACAGATACGCAGTATTTT.